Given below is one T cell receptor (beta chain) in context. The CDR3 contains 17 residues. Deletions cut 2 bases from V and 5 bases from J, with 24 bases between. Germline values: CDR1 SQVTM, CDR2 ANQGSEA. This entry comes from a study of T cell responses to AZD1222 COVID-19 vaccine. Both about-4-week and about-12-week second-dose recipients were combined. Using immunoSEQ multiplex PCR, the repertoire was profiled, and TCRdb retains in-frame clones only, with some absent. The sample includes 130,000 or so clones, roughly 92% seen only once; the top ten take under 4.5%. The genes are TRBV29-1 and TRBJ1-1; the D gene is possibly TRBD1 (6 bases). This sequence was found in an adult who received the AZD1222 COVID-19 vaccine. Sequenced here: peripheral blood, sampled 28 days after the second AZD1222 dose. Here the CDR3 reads CSVESTWAGVQRTEAFF. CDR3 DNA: TGCAGCGTTGAATCTACCTGGGCAGGGGTGCAGAGAACTGAAGCTTTCTTT.